The source of this TCR beta chain is a study of blood T cell repertoires in COVID-19 (TCRdb year 2020). Study-wide context: The collaborator samples originated in the United States, Italy and Spain and spanned the acute and convalescent phases of COVID-19. The prospective study material was composed of cDNA or gDNA derived from T cells, B-cell-depleted T cells, or PBMCs. Subjects who had been exposed to COVID-19, were actively infected with it, or had recovered from it provided the deeply sampled blood TCRbeta repertoires that made up the dataset. A freely available public database, intended as a resource for researchers studying the immune response to SARS-CoV-2, is where the repertoires were released. The samples were drawn from the first 160 participants of the ongoing ImmuneRACE study and from 950 to 1,500 subjects provided by 6 global collaborators. Sample metadata almost always included a de-identified subject ID, COVID-19 status, age in years and sex. Where available, HLA class I and class II types were taken from metadata supplied by the sample provider and were not determined by assay-based typing.

As for this clone: Its cognate antigen has yet to be identified. No clone much larger than this one lies a single base away; base qualities are absent.

The research as a whole found: How much clinical and demographic metadata was included differed by source and by participant, and the metadata was provided uncurated.

TCRbeta CDR3 regions were amplified from genomic DNA by means of the immunoSEQ Assay, a bias-controlled multiplex PCR. The original methods were these. The number of nucleated cells in each sample was estimated by amplification of reference gene primers within the assay. To quantify the absolute abundance of each unique TCRbeta CDR3 rearrangement, sequence reads were collapsed and filtered. For each sample, productive Simpson clonality was calculated by taking the square root of Simpson's diversity index across productive rearrangements. Here the immuneACCESS table is served through TCRdb, limited to in-frame sequences with V and J called. Missing clones are a known gap in these copies; in checked studies unresolved V genes cover under half, and the rest lacks a known reason. V, J and clone size reflect that table, while D and trimming were determined from the DNA. This sample gives over 150,000 clones in total; around four fifths of them show up just once. 6.5% to 8.5% of the sample is in the top ten clones.

Reading from cysteine to phenylalanine, the CDR3 counts 21 amino acids. Only the CDR3 portion is preserved as DNA: 63 bases, with reading frame beginning at the first base. V is pruned by 0 bases and J by 5 bases, leaving 19 bases of the junction without a gene match. Via the germline V gene (reference sequence), CDR1 is LGHDT and CDR2 YNNKEL. At one collaborating source in Seattle, patients were enrolled during active infection and were followed longitudinally through the course of disease. Collaborating institutions collected whole blood in K2EDTA tubes following their own protocols. For TCRbeta analysis, collaborators shipped samples in one of three forms: frozen whole blood, isolated PBMCs, or DNA extracted from either of those sample types.

The sequencing input was peripheral blood. The V and J genes are TRBV3-1 (or the pseudogene TRBV3-2) and TRBJ2-3; TRBD2 matches 11 bases in the middle. This clonotype originated in a woman aged 65 to 85 with COVID-19, enrolled during active disease. For the CDR3, the sequence is CASSQDGIRKGLAGGRDTQYF. The DNA reads TGTGCCAGCAGCCAAGATGGGATCAGAAAAGGGCTAGCGGGAGGCAGAGATACGCAGTATTTT.